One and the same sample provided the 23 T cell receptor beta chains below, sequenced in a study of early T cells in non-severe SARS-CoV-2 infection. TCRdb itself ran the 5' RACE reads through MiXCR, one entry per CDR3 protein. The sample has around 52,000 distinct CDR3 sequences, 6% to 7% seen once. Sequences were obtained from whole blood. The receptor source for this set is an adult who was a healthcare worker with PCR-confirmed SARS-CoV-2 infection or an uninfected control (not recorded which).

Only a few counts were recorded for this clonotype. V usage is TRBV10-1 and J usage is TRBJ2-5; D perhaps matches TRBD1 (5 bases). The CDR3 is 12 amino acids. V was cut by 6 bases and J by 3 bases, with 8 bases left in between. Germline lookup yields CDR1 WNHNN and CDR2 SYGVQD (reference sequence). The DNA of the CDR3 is TGCGCCAGCAGCCAGGGTAAAGAGACCCAGTACTTC. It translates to CASSQGKETQYF.

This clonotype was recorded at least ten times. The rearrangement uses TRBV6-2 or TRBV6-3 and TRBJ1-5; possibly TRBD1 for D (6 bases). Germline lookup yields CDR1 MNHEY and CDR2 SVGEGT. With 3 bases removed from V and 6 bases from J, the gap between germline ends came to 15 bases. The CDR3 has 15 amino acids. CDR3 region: CASSYTQGFSQPQHF. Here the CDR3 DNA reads TGTGCCAGCAGTTATACACAGGGCTTCAGTCAGCCCCAGCATTTT.

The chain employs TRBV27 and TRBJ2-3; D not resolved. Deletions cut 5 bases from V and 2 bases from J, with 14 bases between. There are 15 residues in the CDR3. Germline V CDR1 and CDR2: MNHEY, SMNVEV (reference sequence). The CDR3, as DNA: TGTGCCAGCAGTAAGAGGAGTCTCTACACAGATACGCAGTATTTT. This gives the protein CASSKRSLYTDTQYF.

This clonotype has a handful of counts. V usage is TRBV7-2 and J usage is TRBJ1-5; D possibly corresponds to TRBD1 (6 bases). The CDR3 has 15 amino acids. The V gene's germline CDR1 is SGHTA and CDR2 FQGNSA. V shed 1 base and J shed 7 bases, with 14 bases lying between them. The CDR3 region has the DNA TGTGCCAGCAGCTTAGGGGAGGGGGTCAAGCAGCCCCAGCATTTT. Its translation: CASSLGEGVKQPQHF.

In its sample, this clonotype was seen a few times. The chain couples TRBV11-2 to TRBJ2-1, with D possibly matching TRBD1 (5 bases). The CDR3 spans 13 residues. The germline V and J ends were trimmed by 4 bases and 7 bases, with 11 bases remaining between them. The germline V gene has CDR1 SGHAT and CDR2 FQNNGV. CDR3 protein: CASSSLRANEQFF. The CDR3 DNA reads TGTGCCAGCAGCTCTCTCAGGGCGAATGAGCAGTTCTTC.

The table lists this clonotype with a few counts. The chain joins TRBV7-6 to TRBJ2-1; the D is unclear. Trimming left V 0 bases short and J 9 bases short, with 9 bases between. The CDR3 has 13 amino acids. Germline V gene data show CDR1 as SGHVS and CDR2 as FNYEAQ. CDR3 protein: CASSLASRSEQFF. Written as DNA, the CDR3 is TGTGCCAGCAGCTTAGCTAGCAGGTCTGAGCAGTTCTTC.

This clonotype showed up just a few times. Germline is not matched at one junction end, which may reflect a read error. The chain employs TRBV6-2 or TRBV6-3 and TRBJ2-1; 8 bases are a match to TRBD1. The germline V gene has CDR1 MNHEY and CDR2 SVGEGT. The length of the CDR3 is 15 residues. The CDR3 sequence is CASSNEPRQGNQGLF. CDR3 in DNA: TGTGCCAGCAGTAACGAGCCGAGACAGGGGAATCAGGGGCTCTTC.

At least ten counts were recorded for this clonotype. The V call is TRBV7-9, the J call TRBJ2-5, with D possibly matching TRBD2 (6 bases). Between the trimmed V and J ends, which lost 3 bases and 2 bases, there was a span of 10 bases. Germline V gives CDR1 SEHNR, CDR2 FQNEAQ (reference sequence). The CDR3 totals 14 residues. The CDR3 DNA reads TGTGCCAGCAGCTTTCTCCGGGGGCAAGAGACCCAGTACTTC. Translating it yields CASSFLRGQETQYF.

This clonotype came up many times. CDR3 residues: CASSYFTGGQFF. DNA of the CDR3: TGTGCCAGCAGTTACTTCACAGGGGGGCAGTTCTTC. V is TRBV6-2 or TRBV6-3 and J is TRBJ2-1; 8 nucleotides line up with TRBD1. V was pared by 1 base and J by 12 bases, with 2 bases of the junction left unmatched. CDR3 length: 12 residues. Germline assignment: CDR1 MNHEY and CDR2 SVGEGT.

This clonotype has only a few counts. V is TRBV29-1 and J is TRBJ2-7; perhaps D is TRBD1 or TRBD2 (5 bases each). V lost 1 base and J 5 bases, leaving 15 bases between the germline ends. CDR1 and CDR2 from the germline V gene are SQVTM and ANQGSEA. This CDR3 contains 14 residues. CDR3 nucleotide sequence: TGCAGCGTTGAAGGGGACGGTGCGATCCACGAGCAGTACTTC. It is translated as CSVEGDGAIHEQYF.

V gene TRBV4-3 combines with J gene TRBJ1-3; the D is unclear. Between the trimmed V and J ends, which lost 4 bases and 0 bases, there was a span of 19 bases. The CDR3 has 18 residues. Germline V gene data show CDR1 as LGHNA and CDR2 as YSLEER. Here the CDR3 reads CASSPQTLGTSSGNTIYF. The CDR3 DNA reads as TGCGCCAGCAGCCCCCAGACTTTGGGAACTAGCTCTGGAAACACCATATATTTT.

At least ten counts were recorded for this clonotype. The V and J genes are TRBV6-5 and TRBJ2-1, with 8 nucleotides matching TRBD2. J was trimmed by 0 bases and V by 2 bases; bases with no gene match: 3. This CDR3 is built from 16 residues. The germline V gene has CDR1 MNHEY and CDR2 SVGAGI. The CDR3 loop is CASSYRGGSSYNEQFF. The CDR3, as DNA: TGTGCCAGCAGTTACCGCGGGGGGTCCTCCTACAATGAGCAGTTCTTC.

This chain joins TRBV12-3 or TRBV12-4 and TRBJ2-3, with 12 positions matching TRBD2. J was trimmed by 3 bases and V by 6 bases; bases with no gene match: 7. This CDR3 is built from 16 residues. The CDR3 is CASSGTSGPLTDTQYF. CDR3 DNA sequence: TGTGCCAGCAGCGGGACTAGCGGGCCTCTAACAGATACGCAGTATTTT.

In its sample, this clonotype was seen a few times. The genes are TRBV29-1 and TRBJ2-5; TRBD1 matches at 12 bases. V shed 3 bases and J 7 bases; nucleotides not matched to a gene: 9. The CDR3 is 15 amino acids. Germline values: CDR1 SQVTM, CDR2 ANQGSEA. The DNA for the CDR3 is TGCAGCGTTGACGGGACAGGGGGCCTCCGCGGGACCCAGTACTTC. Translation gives CSVDGTGGLRGTQYF.

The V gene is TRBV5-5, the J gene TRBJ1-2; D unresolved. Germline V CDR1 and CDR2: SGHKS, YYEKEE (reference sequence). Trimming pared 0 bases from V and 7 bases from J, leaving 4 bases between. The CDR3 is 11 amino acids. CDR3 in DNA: TGTGCCAGCAGCTTGGTATTTGGCTACACCTTC. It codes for CASSLVFGYTF.

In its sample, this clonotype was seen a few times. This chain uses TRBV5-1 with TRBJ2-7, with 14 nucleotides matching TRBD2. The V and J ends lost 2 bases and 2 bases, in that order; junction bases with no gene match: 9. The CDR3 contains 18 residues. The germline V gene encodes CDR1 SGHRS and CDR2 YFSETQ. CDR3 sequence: CASSFFRTSGGTTYEQYF. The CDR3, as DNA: TGCGCCAGCAGCTTCTTCCGGACTAGCGGGGGGACAACCTACGAGCAGTACTTC.

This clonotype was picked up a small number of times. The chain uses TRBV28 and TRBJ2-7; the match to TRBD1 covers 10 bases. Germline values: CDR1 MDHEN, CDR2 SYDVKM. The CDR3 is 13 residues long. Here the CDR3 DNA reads TGTGCGGCGAGGGGACAGGGGCCTCTCGAGCAGTACTTC. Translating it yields CAARGQGPLEQYF.

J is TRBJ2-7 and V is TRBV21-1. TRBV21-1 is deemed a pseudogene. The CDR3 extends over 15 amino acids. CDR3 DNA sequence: TGTGCCAGCAGCAAAGTAGGCTTACTATCCTACGAGCAGTACTTC. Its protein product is CASSKVGLLSYEQYF.

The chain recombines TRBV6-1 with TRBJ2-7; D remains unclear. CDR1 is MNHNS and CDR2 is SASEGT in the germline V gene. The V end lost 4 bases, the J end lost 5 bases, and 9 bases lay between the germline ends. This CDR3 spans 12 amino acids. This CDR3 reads CASSAFRDEQYF. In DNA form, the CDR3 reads TGTGCCAGCAGTGCTTTTAGGGACGAGCAGTACTTC.

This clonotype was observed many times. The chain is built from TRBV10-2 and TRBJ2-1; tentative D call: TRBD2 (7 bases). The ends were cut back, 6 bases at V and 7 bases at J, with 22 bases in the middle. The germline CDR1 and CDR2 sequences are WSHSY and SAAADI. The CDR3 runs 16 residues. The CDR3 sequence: CASSHRGEGGNNEQFF. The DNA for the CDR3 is TGCGCCAGCAGCCACCGCGGCGAGGGGGGGAATAATGAGCAGTTCTTC.

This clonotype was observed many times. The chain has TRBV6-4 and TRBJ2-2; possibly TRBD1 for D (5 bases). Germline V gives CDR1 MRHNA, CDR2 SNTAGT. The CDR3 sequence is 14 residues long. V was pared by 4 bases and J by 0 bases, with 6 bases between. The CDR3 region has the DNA TGTGCCAGCAGTGCAGGGTCGAACACCGGGGAGCTGTTTTTT. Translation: CASSAGSNTGELFF.

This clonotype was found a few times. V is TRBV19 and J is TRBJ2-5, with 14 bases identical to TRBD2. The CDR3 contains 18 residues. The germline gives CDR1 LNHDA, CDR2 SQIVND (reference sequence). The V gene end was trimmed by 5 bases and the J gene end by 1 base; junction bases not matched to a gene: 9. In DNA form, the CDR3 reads TGTGCCAGTAGTCGAATGGGAGGGACTAGCGGGGGCCAAGAGACCCAGTACTTC. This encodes CASSRMGGTSGGQETQYF.

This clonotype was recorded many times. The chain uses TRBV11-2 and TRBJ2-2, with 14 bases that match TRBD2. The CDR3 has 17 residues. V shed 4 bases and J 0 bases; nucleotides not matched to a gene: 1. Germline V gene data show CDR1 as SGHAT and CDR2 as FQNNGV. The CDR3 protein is CASSWTSGGTNTGELFF. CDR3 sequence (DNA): TGTGCCAGCAGCTGGACTAGCGGGGGGACGAACACCGGGGAGCTGTTTTTT.